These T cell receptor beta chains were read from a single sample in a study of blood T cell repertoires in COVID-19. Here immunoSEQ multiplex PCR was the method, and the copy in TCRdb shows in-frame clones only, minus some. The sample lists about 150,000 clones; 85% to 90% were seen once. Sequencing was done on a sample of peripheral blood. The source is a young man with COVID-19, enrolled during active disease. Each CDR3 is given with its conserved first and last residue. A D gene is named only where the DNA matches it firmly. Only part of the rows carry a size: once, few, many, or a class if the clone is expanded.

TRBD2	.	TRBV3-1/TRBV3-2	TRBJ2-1	CASSGRGGRAESEQFF
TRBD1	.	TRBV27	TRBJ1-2	CASSLGTGGRYGYTF
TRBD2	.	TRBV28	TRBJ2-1	CASRATSGGYNEQFF
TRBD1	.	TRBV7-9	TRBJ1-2	CASSLDGTGVGSYGYTF
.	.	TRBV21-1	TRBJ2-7	CASSKKALVGGWEQYF
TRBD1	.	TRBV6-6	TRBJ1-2	CASSTGGSGYTF
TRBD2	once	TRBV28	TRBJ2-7	CASKPGLAYHEQYF
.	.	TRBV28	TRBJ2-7	CASSPGIPPRSYEQYF
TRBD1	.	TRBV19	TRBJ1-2	CASSTIQDREGYTF
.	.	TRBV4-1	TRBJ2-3	CASSHPPSGTDTQYF
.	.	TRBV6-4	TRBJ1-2	CASRGSGLYGYTF
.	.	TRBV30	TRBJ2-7	CAWSGPAGPDYEQYF
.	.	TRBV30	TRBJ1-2	CAWAPQGLYGYTF
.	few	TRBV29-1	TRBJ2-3	CSARVTDTQYF
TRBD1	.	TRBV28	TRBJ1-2	CASSPGQGPFWFGYTF
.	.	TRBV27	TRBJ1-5	CASSLFGFSQPQHF
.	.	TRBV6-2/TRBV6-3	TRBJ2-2	CASSYSSTSRVGELFF
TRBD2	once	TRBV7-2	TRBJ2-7	CASSQVGTSLYEQYF
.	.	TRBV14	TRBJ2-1	CASSPRGGRGYNEQFF